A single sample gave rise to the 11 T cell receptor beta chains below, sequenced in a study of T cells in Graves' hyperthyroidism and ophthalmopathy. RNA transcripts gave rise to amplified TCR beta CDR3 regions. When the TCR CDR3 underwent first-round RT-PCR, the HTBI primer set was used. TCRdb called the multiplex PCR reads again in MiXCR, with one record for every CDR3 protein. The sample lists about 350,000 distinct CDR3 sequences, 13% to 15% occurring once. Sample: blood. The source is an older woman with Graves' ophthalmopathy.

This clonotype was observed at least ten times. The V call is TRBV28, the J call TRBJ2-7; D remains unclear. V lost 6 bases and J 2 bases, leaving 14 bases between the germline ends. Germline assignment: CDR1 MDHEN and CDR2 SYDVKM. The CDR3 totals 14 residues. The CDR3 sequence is CASSRPRNPYEQYF. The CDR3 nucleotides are TGTGCCAGCAGCAGACCCCGGAACCCCTACGAGCAGTACTTC.

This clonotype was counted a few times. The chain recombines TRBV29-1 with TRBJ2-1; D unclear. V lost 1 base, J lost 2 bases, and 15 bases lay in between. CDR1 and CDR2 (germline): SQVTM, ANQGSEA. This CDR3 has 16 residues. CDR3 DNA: TGCAGCGTTGAAGGTAGGTGGCGGTCCGCCTACAATGAGCAGTTCTTC. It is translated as CSVEGRWRSAYNEQFF.

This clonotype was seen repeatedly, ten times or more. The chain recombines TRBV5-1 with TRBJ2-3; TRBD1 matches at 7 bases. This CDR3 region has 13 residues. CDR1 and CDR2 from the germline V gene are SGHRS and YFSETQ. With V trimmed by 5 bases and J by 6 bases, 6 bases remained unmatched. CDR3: CASRRDSSDTQYF. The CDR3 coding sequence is TGCGCCAGCAGACGGGACAGTTCGGATACGCAGTATTTT. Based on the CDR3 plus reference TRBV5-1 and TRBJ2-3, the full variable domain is KAGVTQTPRYLIKTRGQQVTLSCSPISGHRSVSWYQQTPGQGLQFLFEYFSETQRNKGNFPGRFSGRQFSNSRSEMNVSTLELGDSALYLCASRRDSSDTQYFGPGTRLTVL.

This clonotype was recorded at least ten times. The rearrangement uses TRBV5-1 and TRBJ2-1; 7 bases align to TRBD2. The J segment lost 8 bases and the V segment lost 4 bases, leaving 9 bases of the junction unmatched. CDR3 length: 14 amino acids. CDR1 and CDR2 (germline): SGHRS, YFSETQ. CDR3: CASSVAGRDHEQFF. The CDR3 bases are TGCGCCAGCAGCGTAGCGGGTCGGGACCATGAGCAGTTCTTC.

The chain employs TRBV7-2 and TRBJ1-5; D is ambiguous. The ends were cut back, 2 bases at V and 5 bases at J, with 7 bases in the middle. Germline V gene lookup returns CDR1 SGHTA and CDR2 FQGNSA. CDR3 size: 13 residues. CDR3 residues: CASSLSGHQPQHF. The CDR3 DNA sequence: TGTGCCAGCAGCTTATCGGGCCATCAGCCCCAGCATTTT.

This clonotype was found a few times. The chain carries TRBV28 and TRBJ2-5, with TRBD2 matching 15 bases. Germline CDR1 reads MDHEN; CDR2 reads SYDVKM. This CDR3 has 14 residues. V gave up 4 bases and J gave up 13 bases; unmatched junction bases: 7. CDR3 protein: CASSSRTSGRASYF. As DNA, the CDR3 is TGTGCCAGCAGTTCCAGGACTAGCGGGAGGGCCTCGTACTTC.

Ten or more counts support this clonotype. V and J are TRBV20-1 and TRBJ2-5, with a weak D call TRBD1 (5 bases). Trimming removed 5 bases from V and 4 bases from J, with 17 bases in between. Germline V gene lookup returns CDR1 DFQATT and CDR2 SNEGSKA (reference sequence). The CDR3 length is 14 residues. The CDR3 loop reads CSAAPPGRAETQYF. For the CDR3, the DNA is TGCAGTGCTGCCCCCCCTGGCAGGGCAGAGACCCAGTACTTC.

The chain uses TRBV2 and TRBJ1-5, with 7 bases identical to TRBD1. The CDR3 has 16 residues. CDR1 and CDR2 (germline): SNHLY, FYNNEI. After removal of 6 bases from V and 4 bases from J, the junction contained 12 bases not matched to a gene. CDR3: CASSSQGGVGNQPQHF. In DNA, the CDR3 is TGTGCCAGCAGCAGCCAAGGGGGCGTGGGGAATCAGCCCCAGCATTTT.

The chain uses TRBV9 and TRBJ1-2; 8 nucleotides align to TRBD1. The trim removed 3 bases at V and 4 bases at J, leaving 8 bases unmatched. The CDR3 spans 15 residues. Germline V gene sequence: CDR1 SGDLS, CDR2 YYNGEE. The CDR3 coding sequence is TGTGCCAGCAGCGCCGGACAGGGTGGCGGCTATGGCTACACCTTC. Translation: CASSAGQGGGYGYTF.

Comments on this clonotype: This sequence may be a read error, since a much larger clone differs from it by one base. The CDR3 here is CASSDRTANEQFF. CDR3 bases: TGTGCCAGCAGTGACCGGACGGCCAATGAGCAGTTCTTC. J is TRBJ2-1 and V is TRBV6-2 or TRBV6-3; D ambiguous. This CDR3 spans 13 amino acids. With 5 bases removed from V and 6 bases from J, the gap between germline ends came to 11 bases. Germline CDR1 MNHEY, CDR2 SVGEGT.

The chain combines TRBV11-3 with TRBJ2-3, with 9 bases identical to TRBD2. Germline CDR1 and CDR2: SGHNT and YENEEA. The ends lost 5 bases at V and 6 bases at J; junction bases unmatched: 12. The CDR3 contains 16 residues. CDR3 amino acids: CASSPCLREGNDTQYF. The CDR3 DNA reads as TGTGCCAGCAGCCCCTGTTTGCGGGAGGGCAACGATACGCAGTATTTT.